These 18 T cell receptor beta chains were sequenced from one sample in a study of blood T cell repertoires in COVID-19. This table comes from immunoSEQ multiplex PCR, and its TCRdb copy is limited to in-frame clones, with some not included. The table has about 250,000 clones, around 88% seen once. The sequencing sample was made of peripheral blood. These receptors were collected from a man older than 75 with acute or convalescent COVID-19.

V usage is TRBV7-9 and J usage is TRBJ1-6; TRBD1 might be the D (5 bases). Germline CDR1 and CDR2: SEHNR and FQNEAQ (reference sequence). The ends were cut back, 1 base at V and 8 bases at J, with 9 bases in the middle. The CDR3 is 14 residues long. The CDR3 coding sequence is TGTGCCAGCAGCTTAGGACAGACAGATTCACCCCTCCACTTT. This translates into CASSLGQTDSPLHF.

The chain joins TRBV7-9 to TRBJ2-1; D is unclear. Between the trimmed V and J ends, which lost 5 bases and 2 bases, there was a span of 16 bases. Germline values: CDR1 SEHNR, CDR2 FQNEAQ (reference sequence). The CDR3 consists of 16 residues. The CDR3 sequence is CASSPPGGSTYNEQFF. In DNA form, the CDR3 reads TGTGCCAGCAGCCCCCCCGGCGGATCTACCTACAATGAGCAGTTCTTC. Drawing the rest from reference TRBV7-9 and TRBJ2-1, the complete variable domain is DTGVSQNPRHKITKRGQNVTFRCDPISEHNRLYWYRQTLGQGPEFLTYFQNEAQLEKSRLLSDRFSAERPKGSFSTLEIQRTEQGDSAMYLCASSPPGGSTYNEQFFGPGTRLTVL.

This chain uses TRBV6-2 or TRBV6-3 with TRBJ2-7, with 8 positions matching TRBD2. Germline values: CDR1 MNHEY, CDR2 SVGEGT. The CDR3 is 12 amino acids. Trimming cost V 2 bases and J 8 bases; bases outside gene matches: 2. This CDR3 is CASSYLAGQQYF. The CDR3 DNA follows: TGTGCCAGCAGTTACCTAGCGGGCCAGCAGTACTTC.

The chain links TRBV27 to TRBJ2-7; 7 bases agree with TRBD2. Germline assignment: CDR1 MNHEY and CDR2 SMNVEV (reference sequence). The V and J ends lost 6 bases and 2 bases, in that order; junction bases with no gene match: 7. CDR3 length equals 14 residues. The CDR3 DNA reads as TGTGCCAGCAGACGGGACTACTCACCCTACGAGCAGTACTTC. As protein: CASRRDYSPYEQYF.

The chain carries TRBV5-1 and TRBJ2-1; the match to TRBD2 covers 9 bases. With V trimmed by 0 bases and J by 3 bases, 10 bases remained unmatched. The germline gives CDR1 SGHRS, CDR2 YFSETQ. This CDR3 has 18 amino acids. The CDR3 is CASSLAYSGTSLYNEQFF. The CDR3 region has the DNA TGCGCCAGCAGCTTGGCCTACTCCGGGACTAGCCTCTACAATGAGCAGTTCTTC.

For this clone: Other DNA sequences in this specimen translate into the identical CDR3. The chain employs TRBV3-1 (or the pseudogene TRBV3-2) and TRBJ2-7; 8 bases align to TRBD1. The CDR3 has 15 residues. J lost 3 bases, V lost 1 base, and 5 bases had no gene match. Germline CDR1 and CDR2: LGHDT and YNNKEL (reference sequence). The CDR3 coding sequence is TGTGCCAGCAGCCAAGGAGGGACAGGAATCTACGAGCAGTACTTC. Protein: CASSQGGTGIYEQYF.

Comment on this clone: Relative to the germline gene, one junction end is altered; a read error may explain this. The chain combines TRBV14 with TRBJ2-2, with D possibly matching TRBD2 (5 bases). This CDR3 contains 17 residues. Germline lookup yields CDR1 SGHDN and CDR2 FVKESK. CDR3 sequence: CASSRWGGSLVHRGAVF. The CDR3 DNA reads as TGTGCCAGCAGCCGATGGGGTGGGTCACTCGTACACCGGGGAGCTGTTTTT. Full variable domain (outside the CDR3, taken from reference TRBV14 and TRBJ2-2): EAGVTQFPSHSVIEKGQTVTLRCDPISGHDNLYWYRRVMGKEIKFLLHFVKESKQDESGMPNNRFLAERTGGTYSTLKVQPAELEDSGVYFCASSRWGGSLVHRGAVFGEGSRLTVL.

The chain employs TRBV24-1 and TRBJ1-2; 9 bases are a match to TRBD1. This CDR3 has 16 amino acids. V dropped 3 bases and J dropped 5; count of bases not matched to a gene: 9. Germline CDR1 is KGHDR and CDR2 is SFDVKD. The CDR3 here is CATSDPTTGGAYGYTF. CDR3 bases: TGTGCCACCAGTGATCCAACTACAGGGGGCGCGTATGGCTACACCTTC.

This clone was seen just once. V and J are TRBV4-3 and TRBJ1-3, with D possibly being TRBD1 (5 bases). Trimming took off 2 bases at V and 0 bases at J, with 11 bases between the two ends. This CDR3 region has 16 residues. Germline assignment: CDR1 LGHNA and CDR2 YSLEER. For the CDR3, the DNA is TGCGCCAGCAGCCAAACACAGGCAATCTCTGGAAACACCATATATTTT. Protein sequence: CASSQTQAISGNTIYF.

This chain connects TRBV6-5 to TRBJ2-7; D might be TRBD2 (7 bases). Germline assignment: CDR1 MNHEY and CDR2 SVGAGI. This CDR3 region has 16 residues. The V gene lost 4 bases and the J gene lost 2 bases, with 18 bases spanning the gap. DNA for the CDR3: TGTGCCAGCAGTTCCCCGAGAACAGGGACTACCTACGAGCAGTACTTC. Its translation is CASSSPRTGTTYEQYF.

The J gene is TRBJ2-5, the V gene TRBV7-2, with D tentatively TRBD1 (5 bases). The CDR3 is 14 amino acids. Germline CDR1 reads SGHTA; CDR2 reads FQGNSA. The V end was cut by 0 bases, the J end by 4 bases, with 9 bases between. The CDR3 DNA follows: TGTGCCAGCAGCTTAGCAGGGGATCGAGAGACCCAGTACTTC. Translating gives CASSLAGDRETQYF.

The V and J genes are TRBV5-1 and TRBJ2-5; TRBD2 aligns across 9 bases. CDR3 length: 16 residues. Germline V gives CDR1 SGHRS, CDR2 YFSETQ. V gave up 0 bases and J gave up 5 bases; unmatched junction bases: 8. The CDR3 bases are TGCGCCAGCAGCTTGGCCGTAGCGGGAGAATGGGAGACCCAGTACTTC. Its protein product is CASSLAVAGEWETQYF.

The rearrangement links TRBV11-3 to TRBJ1-3; D might be TRBD1 (6 bases). This CDR3 is built from 13 residues. Germline CDR1 reads SGHNT; CDR2 reads YENEEA. Trimming removed 5 bases at V and 5 bases at J, with 10 bases between. The CDR3 DNA sequence: TGTGCCAGCAGCCCAGGGGACAGAAACACCATATATTTT. Protein: CASSPGDRNTIYF.

This chain joins TRBV6-1 and TRBJ1-5, with D hard to call. In germline, CDR1 is MNHNS, CDR2 SASEGT. Trimming cost V 1 base and J 0 bases, with 10 bases left between them. CDR3 length: 16 residues. This CDR3 reads CASSEVGGYSNQPQHF. The CDR3 nucleotides read TGTGCCAGCAGTGAAGTCGGAGGATATAGCAATCAGCCCCAGCATTTT.

The V gene is TRBV4-1, the J gene TRBJ2-2; perhaps TRBD1 as D (6 bases). CDR3 size: 17 residues. The ends were cut back, 1 base at V and 2 bases at J, with 14 bases in the middle. Looked up from germline, CDR1 is MGHRA and CDR2 is YSYEKL. CDR3: CASSQVVSGQNTGELFF. CDR3 in DNA: TGCGCCAGCAGCCAAGTGGTGTCGGGACAAAACACCGGGGAGCTGTTTTTT.

The V gene is TRBV3-1 (or the pseudogene TRBV3-2), the J gene TRBJ1-2; D uncertain. Germline loops: CDR1 LGHDT, CDR2 YNNKEL (reference sequence). The CDR3 runs 13 residues. Trimming took off 4 bases at V and 14 bases at J, with 20 bases between the two ends. CDR3: CASSPTGFQAETF. CDR3 nucleotides: TGTGCCAGCAGCCCGACGGGATTCCAGGCGGAGACCTTC.

Remarks on this clone: Within the sample, other DNA sequences also encode this same CDR3. The CDR3 sequence: CATSDRGDQPQHF. The CDR3 nucleotides read TGTGCCACCAGTGACAGGGGGGATCAGCCCCAGCATTTT. The rearrangement links TRBV24-1 to TRBJ1-5; 7 positions agree with TRBD1. This CDR3 is 13 amino acids long. CDR1 is KGHDR and CDR2 is SFDVKD in the germline V gene. V trimming: 4 bases; J trimming: 5 bases; junction bases outside the gene matches: 1.

The rearrangement uses TRBV6-5 and TRBJ1-5; D unresolved. In germline, CDR1 is MNHEY, CDR2 SVGAGI. The CDR3 consists of 14 residues. Between the trimmed V and J ends, which lost 2 bases and 4 bases, there was a span of 9 bases. Here the CDR3 reads CASSYAGVNQPQHF. CDR3 DNA: TGTGCCAGCAGTTACGCCGGGGTTAATCAGCCCCAGCATTTT.